This passage covers 3 T cell receptor beta chains from one sample sequenced in a study of shared clonotypes between healthy human individuals. TCRdb's table, derived via immunoSEQ multiplex PCR, lists solely in-frame clones and lacks some. The sample includes approximately 2,300,000 clones, around 93% of them seen just once. The sample was naive CD4+ T cells from PBMCs. The sample's subset: CD45RA+ positively selected. The receptors were gathered from a man aged 18 to 30 in good health. Some clones in this sample may be carry-over from other donors' samples.

The chain carries TRBV4-1 and TRBJ2-7; 10 bases match TRBD2. Germline lookup yields CDR1 MGHRA and CDR2 YSYEKL. V shed 6 bases and J 1 base; nucleotides not matched to a gene: 3. The CDR3 is 14 residues long. The CDR3 coding sequence is TGCGCCAGCAGGGTAGCGGGAGGATCCTACGAGCAGTACTTC. Amino acids: CASRVAGGSYEQYF.

This chain links TRBV15 with TRBJ1-2, with D perhaps matching TRBD1 (5 bases). This CDR3 has 13 residues. The germline CDR1 and CDR2 sequences are LNHNV and YYDKDF (reference sequence). Trimming shortened V by 2 bases and J by 4 bases, and 8 bases separated the two germline ends. The chain's CDR3 is CATSRRGPYGYTF. DNA of the CDR3: TGTGCCACCAGCAGACGGGGCCCCTATGGCTACACCTTC.

The chain is built from TRBV19 and TRBJ1-2; 7 nucleotides agree with TRBD1. Losses at the gene ends were 5 bases for V and 3 bases for J; bases not matched to a gene: 3. This CDR3 spans 13 amino acids. Germline assignment: CDR1 LNHDA and CDR2 SQIVND (reference sequence). The CDR3 protein is CASSGGQHYGYTF. The CDR3 coding sequence is TGTGCCAGTAGTGGGGGACAGCACTATGGCTACACCTTC.